What follows are 16 T cell receptor beta chains derived from one specimen sequenced in a study of identical twins. TCRdb redid the calling of the 5' RACE reads with MiXCR, one entry per CDR3 protein. The sample shows a few hundred thousand distinct CDR3 sequences, about 8.5% of them seen only once. The data also belong to a second study, concerning yellow fever vaccine responses in identical twins.

Sequenced sample: CD8+ T cells sorted from blood. These receptor sequences come from a woman between 18 and 29 years old in good health.

This clonotype was seen ten or more times. This chain joins TRBV27 and TRBJ2-1, with 13 bases that match TRBD2. Germline CDR1 reads MNHEY; CDR2 reads SMNVEV (reference sequence). This CDR3 is 18 amino acids long. Trimming removed 3 bases from V and 8 bases from J; junction bases left unmatched: 13. The chain's CDR3 is CASSFWHPLGLAGDEQFF. The CDR3 DNA reads TGTGCCAGCAGTTTTTGGCATCCTTTAGGACTAGCGGGAGATGAGCAGTTCTTC.

V gene TRBV20-1 combines with J gene TRBJ2-7; 8 nucleotides match TRBD2. The CDR3 runs 15 residues. Germline V gene sequence: CDR1 DFQATT, CDR2 SNEGSKA (reference sequence). V shed 1 base and J 0 bases; nucleotides not matched to a gene: 5. The CDR3 protein is CSARGGGTSSYEQYF. CDR3 sequence (DNA): TGCAGTGCTAGAGGAGGGGGGACTAGCTCCTACGAGCAGTACTTC.

This clonotype showed up just a few times. The V gene is TRBV4-2, the J gene TRBJ2-1; 7 positions agree with TRBD2. Trimming removed 0 bases from V and 9 bases from J; junction bases left unmatched: 8. This CDR3 region has 15 residues. Germline CDR1 and CDR2: LGHNA and YNFKEQ. CDR3 in DNA: TGTGCCAGCAGCCAAGATGGGACTACCTCCACTGAGCAGTTCTTC. Translating gives CASSQDGTTSTEQFF.

This clonotype was counted a few times. This chain joins TRBV24-1 and TRBJ2-5; D might be TRBD1 (5 bases). The V end lost 0 bases, the J end lost 5 bases, and 9 bases lay between the germline ends. The CDR3 is 14 amino acids. Germline V gene lookup returns CDR1 KGHDR and CDR2 SFDVKD. CDR3 nucleotides: TGTGCCACCAGTGATTTGTCGCAGGGTGAGACCCAGTACTTC. Amino acid sequence: CATSDLSQGETQYF.

This sequence joins TRBV7-6 and TRBJ2-3; 14 nucleotides match TRBD2. V lost 4 bases and J lost 5; bases outside the gene matches: 5. The CDR3 runs 16 residues. Germline-derived CDR1 and CDR2 are SGHVS and FNYEAQ. The CDR3 region has the DNA TGTGCCAGCAGCTGGAAGACTAGCGGGGGGGTAGATACGCAGTATTTT. It yields the protein CASSWKTSGGVDTQYF. The complete variable domain, with remaining parts taken from reference TRBV7-6 and TRBJ2-3, reads GAGVSQSPRYKVTKRGQDVALRCDPISGHVSLYWYRQALGQGPEFLTYFNYEAQQDKSGLPNDRFSAERPEGSISTLTIQRTEQRDSAMYRCASSWKTSGGVDTQYFGPGTRLTVL.

In the case of this clonotype: This clone may be a read error of a much larger clone one base away. The CDR3 does not close with the conserved phenylalanine or tryptophan, likely indicating a read error. This sequence joins TRBV6-5 and TRBJ2-1; D call uncertain. Trimming shortened V by 2 bases and J by 9 bases, and 17 bases separated the two germline ends. Germline V gene data show CDR1 as MNHEY and CDR2 as SVGAGI. The CDR3 loop spans 15 amino acids. CDR3 DNA: TGTGCCAGCAGTTACGGCACAGAGGCTAAGAGTGAGCAGTTCTTA. It translates to CASSYGTEAKSEQFL.

As to this clonotype: A read error may produce the germline difference seen at one junction end. The chain has TRBV4-1 and TRBJ2-7; tentative D call: TRBD1 (6 bases). The CDR3 runs to 15 residues. Germline V gene data show CDR1 as MGHRA and CDR2 as YSYEKL. The chain's CDR3 is CPSSQERTATYEQYF. Here the CDR3 DNA reads TGCCCCAGCAGCCAAGAGAGGACAGCAACCTACGAGCAGTACTTC.

CDR3 DNA sequence: TGTGCCAGCAGTCCCAGACTAGCGGGAGTTCCCGGGGAGCTGTTTTTT. The encoded protein is CASSPRLAGVPGELFF. The J gene is TRBJ2-2, the V gene TRBV28; TRBD2 matches 12 bases. Trimming removed 5 bases from V and 6 bases from J; junction bases left unmatched: 7. The CDR3 is made up of 16 amino acids. Per germline, CDR1 MDHEN and CDR2 SYDVKM.

Remarks on this clonotype: With a much larger clone just one base away, this may be a read error. This rearrangement joins TRBV28 to TRBJ2-5; unclear D gene. Germline assignment: CDR1 MDHEN and CDR2 SYDVKM. This CDR3 region has 13 residues. CDR3 region: CASCFRLEETQYF. The CDR3 bases are TGTGCCAGCTGTTTCCGGTTAGAAGAGACCCAGTACTTC.

This clonotype has at least ten counts. The V gene is TRBV5-1, the J gene TRBJ2-7, with no clear D. Germline CDR1 SGHRS, CDR2 YFSETQ. The CDR3 contains 14 residues. V was trimmed by 0 bases and J by 3 bases, leaving 10 bases between them. The CDR3 DNA reads TGCGCCAGCAGCTTGGGTGGCGGTAACTACGAGCAGTACTTC. Amino acid sequence: CASSLGGGNYEQYF.

This clonotype turned up a few times. This chain joins TRBV20-1 and TRBJ2-7; 7 bases agree with TRBD2. This CDR3 is 15 amino acids long. The V gene's germline CDR1 is DFQATT and CDR2 SNEGSKA (reference sequence). Trimming at V came to 4 bases and at J to 5 bases, leaving 14 bases not matched to a gene. CDR3 loop: CSATGMAGEFHEQYF. The CDR3 bases are TGCAGTGCTACGGGGATGGCGGGAGAGTTCCACGAGCAGTACTTC.

The rearrangement joins TRBV7-9 to TRBJ2-7, with D hard to call. CDR1 is SEHNR, CDR2 FQNEAQ, per germline (reference sequence). With 6 bases removed from V and 2 bases from J, the gap between germline ends came to 14 bases. The CDR3 is 14 residues long. CDR3 in amino acids: CASSSFGVTYEQYF. The CDR3 DNA reads TGTGCCAGCAGTTCCTTCGGAGTTACCTACGAGCAGTACTTC.

The rearrangement uses TRBV12-3 or TRBV12-4 and TRBJ1-1, with D perhaps matching TRBD1 (6 bases). The CDR3 spans 15 residues. With 1 base removed from V and 4 bases from J, the gap between germline ends came to 13 bases. The CDR3 nucleotides are TGTGCCAGCAGTTTAGTTCTGACAGGTGGCACTGAAGCTTTCTTT. Its translation is CASSLVLTGGTEAFF.

This clonotype was found a few times. This chain uses TRBV20-1 with TRBJ2-5; TRBD2 aligns across 13 bases. The CDR3 extends over 15 amino acids. Germline loops: CDR1 DFQATT, CDR2 SNEGSKA (reference sequence). J lost 5 bases, V lost 3 bases, and 6 bases had no gene match. CDR3 in DNA: TGCAGTGCTAGGACTAGCGGGGGGCTGAGGGAGACCCAGTACTTC. This gives the protein CSARTSGGLRETQYF.

The rearrangement links TRBV14 to TRBJ2-1, with D maybe TRBD2 (6 bases). Germline-derived CDR1 and CDR2 are SGHDN and FVKESK. Deletions cut 4 bases from V and 8 bases from J, with 15 bases between. The CDR3 loop spans 14 amino acids. The CDR3 DNA sequence: TGTGCCAGCAGCCCGTGGGACTGGGAGGATGAGCAGTTCTTC. Protein sequence: CASSPWDWEDEQFF.

V gene TRBV4-3 combines with J gene TRBJ1-1, with a tentative D call TRBD1 (6 bases). The germline V gene encodes CDR1 LGHNA and CDR2 YSLEER. The CDR3 spans 15 residues. V dropped 0 bases and J dropped 4 bases, with 12 bases sitting between them. This CDR3 reads CASSQDRGGGTEAFF. In DNA, the CDR3 is TGCGCCAGCAGCCAAGATAGAGGGGGAGGCACTGAAGCTTTCTTT.